This T cell receptor beta chain was sequenced in a study of a mutant IDH1 vaccine in newly diagnosed glioma. Time point in this sample: baseline, week 1 (first vaccination visit). As for treatment: pre-vaccination baseline after standard-of-care therapy. Germline V gene data show CDR1 as LNHDA and CDR2 as SQIVND (reference sequence). This CDR3 comprises 18 residues. V trimming: 5 bases; J trimming: 1 base; junction bases outside the gene matches: 9. Generated by immunoSEQ multiplex PCR, the TCRdb table keeps only in-frame clones and is missing some. The data hold around 100,000 clones, with over 75% observed a single time.

This receptor was taken from a man between 35 and 55 years old with glioma. Some clones in this sample may be carry-over from other donors' samples. The chain combines TRBV19 with TRBJ2-6; 9 bases are shared with TRBD2. The material sequenced was PBMCs, taken from a glioma patient treated with radiotherapy, temozolomide or both. CDR3 DNA sequence: TGTGCCAGTAGTTGGGTAGCGGGGGTAGGTTCTGGGGCCAACGTCCTGACTTTC. Protein sequence: CASSWVAGVGSGANVLTF.